This T cell receptor (beta chain) was sequenced for a study of T cells in Graves' hyperthyroidism and ophthalmopathy. Amplification targeted TCR beta CDR3 regions from RNA transcripts. The TCR CDR3 first-round RT-PCR relied on the HTBI primer set. TCRdb re-called the multiplex PCR reads with MiXCR, one entry per CDR3 protein. The sample holds around 690,000 distinct CDR3 sequences, around 16% seen once. Study results and limitations: Ophthalmopathy onset followed model prediction by a median roughly six months.

Worth noting for this clonotype: Antigen unknown. A read error may account for a junction end that differs from germline.

This receptor was obtained from a man aged 50 to 60 with Graves' hyperthyroidism. Sequencing was done on a sample of blood.

This CDR3 is CASSELYGCTF. In DNA, the CDR3 is TGTGCCAGCAGCGAACTCTATGGCTGCACCTTC. The chain employs TRBV7-9 and TRBJ1-2; D is ambiguous. Per the germline V gene, CDR1 is SEHNR and CDR2 is FQNEAQ (reference sequence). The length of the CDR3 is 11 residues.